This section outlines one T cell receptor beta chain sequence together with its context. The data belong to a study of T cell responses to AZD1222 COVID-19 vaccine. Germline lookup yields CDR1 LNHDA and CDR2 SQIVND (reference sequence). The V gene lost 3 bases and the J gene lost 2 bases, with 14 bases spanning the gap. The CDR3 is made up of 17 amino acids. The assay was immunoSEQ multiplex PCR, and TCRdb's table has in-frame clones only and misses some. The sample has around 180,000 clones, around nine tenths seen once. This sample comprised peripheral blood, obtained on day 0 of AZD1222 vaccination. The sequence derives from an adult in good health. The rearrangement links TRBV19 to TRBJ2-6; D possibly corresponds to TRBD1 (5 bases). DNA of the CDR3: TGTGCCAGTAGTATGTTTCGGCAGGGCGCTGGGGCCAACGTCCTGACTTTC. Residues: CASSMFRQGAGANVLTF.